A single sample gave rise to the 6 T cell receptor beta chains below, sequenced in a study of T cells after yellow fever vaccination. Each CDR3 protein gets one entry after TCRdb re-called the 5' RACE reads with MiXCR. The sample contains approximately 160,000 distinct CDR3 sequences, roughly 6.4% of which appear only once. The sequenced sample was CD4+ T cells sorted from PBMCs, obtained on the day of the first yellow fever vaccination. These receptors were obtained from a man aged 18-30 years who received the YFV17D yellow fever vaccine.

The sample holds many counts of this clonotype. The genes are TRBV15 and TRBJ2-5; D perhaps matches TRBD2 (6 bases). Trimming took 3 bases from V and 2 from J, leaving 10 bases between them. This CDR3 is 14 amino acids long. Germline CDR1 is LNHNV and CDR2 is YYDKDF (reference sequence). The CDR3 here is CATSRGLSQETQYF. CDR3 DNA: TGTGCCACCAGCAGGGGACTGAGTCAAGAGACCCAGTACTTC.

This clonotype was observed a few times. This sequence joins TRBV7-2 and TRBJ2-2; no definite D call. The V end was cut by 1 base, the J end by 0 bases, with 9 bases between. The CDR3 is made up of 16 amino acids. Germline V gene data show CDR1 as SGHTA and CDR2 as FQGNSA. The CDR3 nucleotides read TGTGCCAGCAGCTTAGGTCTTTTCGCGAACACCGGGGAGCTGTTTTTT. Its translation is CASSLGLFANTGELFF.

This clonotype was seen ten or more times. This rearrangement joins TRBV6-2 or TRBV6-3 to TRBJ2-1; tentative D call: TRBD2 (6 bases). This CDR3 contains 17 residues. The V and J ends lost 3 bases and 0 bases respectively, with 15 bases between them. In germline, CDR1 is MNHEY, CDR2 SVGEGT. CDR3 nucleotides: TGTGCCAGCAGTTATCCCATTTGGAGGGCCTCCTACAATGAGCAGTTCTTC. It specifies CASSYPIWRASYNEQFF.

CDR3 residues: CAITMGQGVNSPLHF. In DNA, the CDR3 is TGTGCCATCACCATGGGACAGGGTGTTAATTCACCCCTCCACTTT. This rearrangement joins TRBV10-3 to TRBJ1-6, with 9 bases matching TRBD1. CDR1 ENHRY and CDR2 SYGVKD come from the germline V gene. This CDR3 comprises 15 residues. With V trimmed by 7 bases and J by 6 bases, 7 bases remained unmatched.

The CDR3 is CATSDSQGARTGELFF. Here the CDR3 DNA reads TGTGCCACCAGTGATTCTCAGGGGGCTCGGACCGGGGAGCTGTTTTTT. V usage is TRBV24-1 and J usage is TRBJ2-2; 8 positions match TRBD1. CDR1 is KGHDR, CDR2 SFDVKD, per germline. V lost 2 bases, J lost 5 bases, and 6 bases stayed unmatched. CDR3 length equals 16 residues.

This clonotype was seen at least ten times. CDR3 bases: TGTGCCAGCAGTTTATATAATCGTGGGCAGTTCTTC. As protein: CASSLYNRGQFF. The chain uses TRBV12-3 or TRBV12-4 and TRBJ2-1; no reliable D call. The CDR3 length is 12 residues. Between the trimmed V and J ends, which lost 2 bases and 12 bases, there was a span of 11 bases.